This is a list of T cell receptor beta chains from one sample in a study of blood T cell repertoires in COVID-19. The table came from immunoSEQ multiplex PCR; TCRdb's copy has only in-frame clones and leaves some out. The data contain about 260,000 clones, 85% to 90% of them singletons. The specimen was peripheral blood. The receptors were sampled from a middle-aged woman who had recovered from COVID-19. Both conserved end residues are part of each CDR3. D genes are given only for firm matches. A clone size is listed for some rows: how often the clone was seen (once, few, many), or a class if it is expanded.

V: TRBV5-1; size: -; length: 14; D: -; J: TRBJ1-1; CDR3: CASSTRGRDTEAFF; DNA: TGCGCCAGCAGCACGCGCGGGAGAGACACTGAAGCTTTCTTT
V: TRBV13; size: -; length: 17; D: TRBD1; J: TRBJ2-2; CDR3: CASSPYRGSLNTGELFF; DNA: TGTGCCAGCAGTCCCTACAGGGGCTCTCTGAACACCGGGGAGCTGTTTTTT
V: TRBV6-5; size: -; length: 14; D: TRBD1; J: TRBJ2-7; CDR3: CASARNRGLYEQYF; DNA: TGTGCCAGCGCTCGAAACAGGGGGCTCTACGAGCAGTACTTC
V: TRBV18; size: -; length: 15; D: -; J: TRBJ1-3; CDR3: CASSPRGGSGNTIYF; DNA: TGTGCCAGCTCACCACGAGGAGGATCTGGAAACACCATATATTTT
V: TRBV9; size: -; length: 14; D: -; J: TRBJ1-5; CDR3: CASSPLGGDQPQHF; DNA: TGTGCCAGCAGCCCCTTGGGAGGGGACCAGCCCCAGCATTTT
V: TRBV5-1; size: -; length: 13; D: -; J: TRBJ2-7; CDR3: CASSLAVGYEQYF; DNA: TGCGCCAGCAGCTTGGCCGTCGGCTACGAGCAGTACTTC
V: TRBV7-8; size: -; length: 19; D: TRBD1; J: TRBJ1-2; CDR3: CASSANPGTGYPTNYGYTF; DNA: TGTGCCAGCAGCGCGAATCCCGGGACAGGGTACCCGACTAACTATGGCTACACCTTC
V: TRBV29-1; size: -; length: 12; D: TRBD1; J: TRBJ1-1; CDR3: CSPRLLGQQAFF; DNA: TGCAGCCCCCGTCTTCTGGGACAGCAGGCTTTCTTT
V: TRBV9; size: few; length: 16; D: TRBD2; J: TRBJ2-5; CDR3: CASSVAPSGGEETQYF; DNA: TGTGCCAGCAGCGTAGCCCCTAGCGGGGGAGAGGAGACCCAGTACTTC
V: TRBV6-4; size: -; length: 16; D: TRBD2; J: TRBJ2-2; CDR3: CASSVSGGPYTGELFF; DNA: TGTGCCAGCAGTGTCAGCGGGGGGCCCTACACCGGGGAGCTGTTTTTT
V: TRBV27; size: few; length: 15; D: -; J: TRBJ1-1; CDR3: CASSFGYGLNTEAFF; DNA: TGTGCCAGCAGTTTCGGTTACGGGTTGAACACTGAAGCTTTCTTT
V: TRBV3-1/TRBV3-2; size: -; length: 13; D: -; J: TRBJ2-1; CDR3: CASSLLAVGEQFF; DNA: TGTGCCAGCAGCCTCCTAGCCGTGGGTGAGCAGTTCTTC
V: TRBV9; size: -; length: 14; D: -; J: TRBJ1-2; CDR3: CASSVDNRNYGYTF; DNA: TGTGCCAGCAGCGTAGATAACCGGAACTATGGCTACACCTTC
V: TRBV5-1; size: once; length: 15; D: -; J: TRBJ2-5; CDR3: CASSLGSGQQETQYF; DNA: TGCGCCAGCAGCTTAGGTTCAGGGCAGCAAGAGACCCAGTACTTC
V: TRBV4-1; size: -; length: 14; D: -; J: TRBJ1-1; CDR3: CASSQVRGGTEAFF; DNA: TGCGCCAGCAGCCAAGTACGGGGGGGGACTGAAGCTTTCTTT
V: TRBV6-2/TRBV6-3; size: once; length: 14; D: -; J: TRBJ2-7; CDR3: CASSTYGSSYEQYF; DNA: TGTGCCAGCAGTACATACGGGAGCTCCTACGAGCAGTACTTC
V: TRBV6-2/TRBV6-3; size: -; length: 14; D: -; J: TRBJ1-5; CDR3: CASSYLDRNQPQHF; DNA: TGTGCCAGCAGTTACCTGGACAGAAATCAGCCCCAGCATTTT
V: TRBV7-2; size: -; length: 15; D: TRBD1; J: TRBJ1-3; CDR3: CASSRDSQSGNTIYF; DNA: TGTGCCAGCAGCCGGGACAGTCAAAGCGGAAACACCATATATTTT
V: TRBV7-9; size: few; length: 13; D: -; J: TRBJ1-5; CDR3: CASSLGQNQPQHF; DNA: TGTGCCAGCAGTCTCGGACAGAATCAGCCCCAGCATTTT
V: TRBV29-1; size: -; length: 13; D: -; J: TRBJ2-5; CDR3: CSADHPVQETQYF; DNA: TGCAGCGCTGACCACCCGGTCCAAGAGACCCAGTACTTC
V: TRBV11-2; size: -; length: 15; D: TRBD1; J: TRBJ1-2; CDR3: CASSPRQGAFYGYTF; DNA: TGTGCCAGCAGCCCCCGGCAGGGGGCGTTCTATGGCTACACCTTC
V: TRBV5-1; size: -; length: 16; D: TRBD1; J: TRBJ1-2; CDR3: CASSLGPGQGSHGYTF; DNA: TGCGCCAGCAGCTTGGGGCCGGGACAGGGGAGCCATGGCTACACCTTC
V: TRBV19; size: -; length: 14; D: -; J: TRBJ1-5; CDR3: CASSMRRQNQPQHF; DNA: TGTGCCAGTAGTATGAGGAGACAGAATCAGCCCCAGCATTTT
V: TRBV4-1; size: -; length: 16; D: TRBD1; J: TRBJ2-7; CDR3: CASSRKTGTGWYEQYF; DNA: TGCGCCAGCAGCCGCAAAACCGGGACAGGGTGGTACGAGCAGTACTTC
V: TRBV15; size: -; length: 14; D: -; J: TRBJ1-5; CDR3: CATSRGAYDQPQHF; DNA: TGTGCCACCAGCAGGGGGGCTTACGATCAGCCCCAGCATTTT
V: TRBV5-8; size: -; length: 15; D: -; J: TRBJ1-5; CDR3: CASSPGQYSNQPQHF; DNA: TGTGCCAGCAGCCCAGGACAGTATAGCAATCAGCCCCAGCATTTT
V: TRBV11-2; size: -; length: 15; D: -; J: TRBJ1-6; CDR3: CASSFGHQPNSPLHF; DNA: TGTGCCAGCAGCTTCGGACACCAACCCAATTCACCCCTCCACTTT
V: TRBV3-1/TRBV3-2; size: once; length: 12; D: -; J: TRBJ1-2; CDR3: CASSQDARGYTF; DNA: TGTGCCAGCAGCCAAGACGCGAGGGGCTACACCTTC
V: TRBV10-3; size: -; length: 12; D: -; J: TRBJ2-4; CDR3: CATQGTKNIQYF; DNA: TGTGCCACCCAGGGGACCAAAAACATTCAGTACTTC
V: TRBV6-5; size: -; length: 13; D: -; J: TRBJ1-2; CDR3: CASQQSLNYGYTF; DNA: TGTGCCAGCCAACAGAGCCTTAACTATGGCTACACCTTC
V: TRBV7-2; size: once; length: 14; D: -; J: TRBJ1-2; CDR3: CASSFPRRGYGYTF; DNA: TGTGCCAGCAGCTTCCCGCGGAGGGGCTATGGCTACACCTTC
V: TRBV28; size: -; length: 12; D: -; J: TRBJ1-2; CDR3: CASSFKIYGYTF; DNA: TGTGCCAGCAGTTTCAAAATCTATGGCTACACCTTC
V: TRBV7-2; size: -; length: 15; D: -; J: TRBJ2-1; CDR3: CASSSRGAGVNEQFF; DNA: TGTGCCAGCAGCTCCCGAGGGGCAGGGGTCAATGAGCAGTTCTTC
V: TRBV30; size: few; length: 14; D: TRBD1; J: TRBJ1-2; CDR3: CAWSLMQGAWGYTF; DNA: TGTGCCTGGAGTTTGATGCAGGGGGCCTGGGGCTACACCTTC
V: TRBV2; size: -; length: 15; D: TRBD1; J: TRBJ1-4; CDR3: CASSSRGTGVEKLFF; DNA: TGTGCCAGCAGTAGCAGGGGGACAGGGGTGGAAAAACTGTTTTTT
V: TRBV19; size: -; length: 15; D: -; J: TRBJ2-2; CDR3: CASSIAGYHTGELFF; DNA: TGTGCCAGTAGTATTGCAGGCTACCACACCGGGGAGCTGTTTTTT
V: TRBV9; size: -; length: 16; D: TRBD1; J: TRBJ2-7; CDR3: CASSPQDRGYSYEQYF; DNA: TGTGCCAGCAGCCCCCAGGACAGGGGATACTCCTACGAGCAGTACTTC
V: TRBV7-9; size: -; length: 14; D: -; J: TRBJ1-1; CDR3: CASSASGENTEAFF; DNA: TGTGCCAGCAGCGCAAGCGGGGAGAACACTGAAGCTTTCTTT
V: TRBV9; size: -; length: 14; D: TRBD1; J: TRBJ2-7; CDR3: CASSVGTGAYEQYF; DNA: TGTGCCAGCAGCGTAGGGACAGGGGCCTACGAGCAGTACTTC
V: TRBV24-1; size: -; length: 12; D: -; J: TRBJ1-2; CDR3: CATPRGAGGYTF; DNA: TGTGCCACCCCTCGGGGGGCGGGAGGCTACACCTTC
V: TRBV7-8; size: many; length: 15; D: -; J: TRBJ2-7; CDR3: CASSLVGGSSYEQYF; DNA: TGTGCCAGCAGCTTAGTAGGAGGTAGCTCCTACGAGCAGTACTTC
V: TRBV7-2; size: -; length: 16; D: -; J: TRBJ1-1; CDR3: CASSLSTWGRSTEAFF; DNA: TGTGCCAGCAGCCTTAGTACTTGGGGGCGAAGCACTGAAGCTTTCTTT
V: TRBV7-6; size: -; length: 19; D: TRBD2; J: TRBJ2-5; CDR3: CASSLRTSGGSEWQETQYF; DNA: TGTGCCAGCAGCCTCCGGACTAGCGGGGGGTCCGAGTGGCAAGAGACCCAGTACTTC
V: TRBV3-1/TRBV3-2; size: -; length: 15; D: -; J: TRBJ2-5; CDR3: CASSQDPRYQETQYF; DNA: TGTGCCAGCAGCCAAGATCCCCGGTACCAAGAGACCCAGTACTTC
V: TRBV5-4; size: -; length: 14; D: -; J: TRBJ2-7; CDR3: CASRRIGQPGEQYF; DNA: TGTGCCAGCAGGAGGATCGGGCAACCAGGGGAGCAGTACTTC
V: TRBV2; size: -; length: 12; D: -; J: TRBJ2-7; CDR3: CASMRNFDEQYF; DNA: TGTGCCAGCATGAGGAATTTCGACGAGCAGTACTTC
V: TRBV19; size: -; length: 15; D: TRBD1; J: TRBJ1-1; CDR3: CASSRTGGASIGAFF; DNA: TGTGCCAGTAGTCGGACAGGGGGCGCCTCCATTGGAGCTTTCTTT
V: TRBV13; size: -; length: 15; D: -; J: TRBJ1-5; CDR3: CASSSRDTSNQPQHF; DNA: TGTGCCAGCAGCTCGAGGGATACCAGCAATCAGCCCCAGCATTTT
V: TRBV7-2; size: once; length: 17; D: TRBD2; J: TRBJ2-1; CDR3: CASSDGLARGSYNEQFF; DNA: TGTGCCAGCAGCGACGGACTAGCGAGGGGCTCCTACAATGAGCAGTTCTTC
V: TRBV30; size: -; length: 12; D: -; J: TRBJ2-1; CDR3: CALTLRGFEQFF; DNA: TGTGCCTTAACCCTAAGGGGGTTTGAGCAGTTCTTC
V: TRBV3-1/TRBV3-2; size: once; length: 18; D: -; J: TRBJ2-7; CDR3: CASSQDWVEGPGVYEQYF; DNA: TGTGCCAGCAGCCAAGATTGGGTGGAGGGACCCGGGGTATACGAGCAGTACTTC
V: TRBV5-4; size: -; length: 17; D: -; J: TRBJ2-3; CDR3: CASSGPEARRYTDTQYF; DNA: TGTGCCAGCAGCGGTCCGGAAGCCAGGCGATACACAGATACGCAGTATTTT
V: TRBV2; size: -; length: 17; D: TRBD1; J: TRBJ1-2; CDR3: CASSEGGTGPQNYGYTF; DNA: TGTGCCAGCAGTGAAGGGGGGACAGGGCCCCAGAACTATGGCTACACCTTC
V: TRBV5-4; size: -; length: 14; D: -; J: TRBJ2-1; CDR3: CASSLDSRYNEQFF; DNA: TGTGCCAGCAGCCTCGACAGTCGCTACAATGAGCAGTTCTTC
V: TRBV9; size: -; length: 17; D: -; J: TRBJ2-2; CDR3: CASSRVFAGENTGELFF; DNA: TGTGCCAGCAGCAGGGTCTTTGCAGGGGAAAACACCGGGGAGCTGTTTTTT
V: TRBV6-2/TRBV6-3; size: once; length: 15; D: -; J: TRBJ1-6; CDR3: CASSYFDRTDSPLHF; DNA: TGTGCCAGCAGTTACTTCGACAGGACGGATTCACCCCTCCACTTT
V: TRBV24-1; size: once; length: 16; D: TRBD1; J: TRBJ2-1; CDR3: CATSDTTGQGYNEQFF; DNA: TGTGCCACCAGTGACACTACGGGACAGGGGTACAATGAGCAGTTCTTC
V: TRBV19; size: -; length: 13; D: -; J: TRBJ1-5; CDR3: CATHDRPHQPQHF; DNA: TGTGCCACTCACGACAGGCCCCATCAGCCCCAGCATTTT
V: TRBV6-6; size: -; length: 14; D: -; J: TRBJ1-5; CDR3: CASSLTQGSQPQHF; DNA: TGTGCCAGCAGTCTTACGCAGGGTTCCCAGCCCCAGCATTTT